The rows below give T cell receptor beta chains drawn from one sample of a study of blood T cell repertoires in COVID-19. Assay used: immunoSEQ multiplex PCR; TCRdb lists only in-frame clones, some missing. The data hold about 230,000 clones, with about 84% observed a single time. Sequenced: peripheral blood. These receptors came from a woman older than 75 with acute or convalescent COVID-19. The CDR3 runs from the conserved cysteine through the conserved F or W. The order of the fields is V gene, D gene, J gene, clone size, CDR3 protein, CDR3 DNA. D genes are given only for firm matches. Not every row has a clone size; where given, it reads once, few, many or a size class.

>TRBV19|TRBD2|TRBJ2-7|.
CASSPGLDYYEQYF
TGTGCCAGTAGCCCAGGACTAGACTATTACGAGCAGTACTTC
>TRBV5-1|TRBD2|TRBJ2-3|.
CASSLALPLAGVPDTQYF
TGCGCCAGCAGCTTGGCCCTCCCCCTAGCGGGGGTACCAGATACGCAGTATTTT
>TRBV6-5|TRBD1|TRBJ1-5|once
CASGRQGYQPQHF
TGTGCCAGCGGCCGACAGGGCTATCAGCCCCAGCATTTT
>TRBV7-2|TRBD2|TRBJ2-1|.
CASSSSGWPNNEQFF
TGTGCCAGCAGCTCTAGCGGGTGGCCGAACAATGAGCAGTTCTTC
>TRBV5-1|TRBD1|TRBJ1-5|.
CASSPGTGGNQRQPQHF
TGCGCCAGCAGCCCTGGGACAGGGGGCAATCAGCGACAGCCCCAGCATTTT
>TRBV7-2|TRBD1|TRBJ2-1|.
CASSPIGTGGYEQFF
TGTGCCAGCAGCCCTATAGGGACAGGGGGCTATGAGCAGTTCTTC
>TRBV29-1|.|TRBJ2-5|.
CSVGPGATQYF
TGCAGCGTTGGACCGGGTGCGACCCAGTACTTC
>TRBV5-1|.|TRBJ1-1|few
CASSLGREGMNTEAFF
TGCGCCAGCAGCTTGGGCAGGGAGGGAATGAACACTGAAGCTTTCTTT
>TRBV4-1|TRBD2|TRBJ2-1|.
CASSPSPPSGSYNEQFF
TGCGCCAGCAGCCCTTCCCCCCCTAGCGGCTCCTACAATGAGCAGTTCTTC
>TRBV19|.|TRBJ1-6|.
CASHRGGNSPLHF
TGTGCCAGCCATCGGGGGGGAAATTCACCCCTCCACTTT
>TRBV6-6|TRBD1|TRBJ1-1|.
CASSGGGAGTEAFF
TGTGCCAGCAGTGGAGGGGGCGCAGGGACTGAAGCTTTCTTT
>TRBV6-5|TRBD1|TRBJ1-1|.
CASSIVTGVTEAFF
TGTGCCAGCAGCATTGTAACAGGGGTAACTGAAGCTTTCTTT
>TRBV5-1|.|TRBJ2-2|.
CASSLGQTGTGELFF
TGCGCCAGCAGCTTGGGCCAAACGGGGACCGGGGAGCTGTTTTTT
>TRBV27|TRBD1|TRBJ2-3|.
CASRRRQGSTDTQYF
TGTGCCAGCAGAAGGCGACAGGGGTCAACAGATACGCAGTATTTT
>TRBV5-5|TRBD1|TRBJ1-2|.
CASSVNPTGVYGYTF
TGTGCCAGCAGCGTGAACCCAACAGGGGTATATGGCTACACCTTC
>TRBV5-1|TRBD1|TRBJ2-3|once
CASSSDGTDTDTQYF
TGCGCCAGCAGCTCGGACGGGACAGACACAGATACGCAGTATTTT
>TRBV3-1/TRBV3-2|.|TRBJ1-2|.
CASSPDMETLYGYTF
TGTGCCAGCAGCCCAGACATGGAGACGCTCTATGGCTACACCTTC
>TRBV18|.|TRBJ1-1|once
CASSPLRTDTEAFF
TGTGCCAGCTCACCACTTCGGACAGACACTGAAGCTTTCTTT
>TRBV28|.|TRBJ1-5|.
CASTSPRSALYYSNQPQHF
TGTGCCAGCACCTCCCCTCGTTCCGCCCTCTACTATAGCAATCAGCCCCAGCATTTT
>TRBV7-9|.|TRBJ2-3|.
CASSPLPGTDTQYF
TGTGCCAGCAGCCCCCTCCCAGGAACAGATACGCAGTATTTT
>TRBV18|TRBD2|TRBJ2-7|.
CASSPLGTSHIEQYF
TGTGCCAGCTCACCGTTGGGGACTAGTCATATCGAGCAGTACTTC
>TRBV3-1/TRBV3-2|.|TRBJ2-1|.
CASSQEVGAFNEQFF
TGTGCCAGCAGCCAAGAGGTGGGGGCGTTTAATGAGCAGTTCTTC
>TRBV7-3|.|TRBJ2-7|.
CASSETATYEQYF
TGTGCCAGCAGCGAGACAGCCACCTACGAGCAGTACTTC
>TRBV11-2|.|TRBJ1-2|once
CASSLDPGKANYGYTF
TGTGCCAGCAGCTTAGATCCAGGGAAAGCTAACTATGGCTACACCTTC
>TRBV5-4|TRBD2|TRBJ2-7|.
CASSPSSGRMYEQYF
TGTGCCAGCAGCCCCTCTAGCGGGAGGATGTACGAGCAGTACTTC
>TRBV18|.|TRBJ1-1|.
CASSLAGELNTEAFF
TGTGCCAGCTCACTCGCCGGGGAACTGAACACTGAAGCTTTCTTT
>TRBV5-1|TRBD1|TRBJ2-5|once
CASSTGGKTQYF
TGCGCCAGTTCCACAGGGGGGAAGACCCAGTACTTC
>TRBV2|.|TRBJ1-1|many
CASSAGVTEAFF
TGTGCCAGCAGTGCAGGGGTTACTGAAGCTTTCTTT
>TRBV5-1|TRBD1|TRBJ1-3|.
CASSPTPGQSSGNTIYF
TGCGCCAGCAGCCCAACTCCGGGACAGAGCTCTGGAAACACCATATATTTT
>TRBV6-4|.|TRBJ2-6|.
CASSTTAGASGANVLTF
TGTGCCAGCAGTACTACGGCAGGGGCCTCTGGGGCCAACGTCCTGACTTTC
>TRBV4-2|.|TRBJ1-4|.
CASSLVPGQLNEKLFF
TGTGCCAGCAGCCTCGTACCGGGACAACTTAATGAAAAACTGTTTTTT
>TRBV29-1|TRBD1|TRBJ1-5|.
CSARGSGNQPQHF
TGCAGCGCCAGGGGGAGCGGCAATCAGCCCCAGCATTTT
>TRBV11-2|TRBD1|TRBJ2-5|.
CASSSRTGLETQYF
TGTGCCAGCAGCTCAAGGACAGGGTTAGAGACCCAGTACTTC
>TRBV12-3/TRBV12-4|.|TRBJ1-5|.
CASSSVPPQHF
TGTGCCAGCAGTTCAGTTCCGCCCCAGCATTTT
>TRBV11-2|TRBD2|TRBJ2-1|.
CASSSGTSGLNEQFF
TGTGCCAGCAGCAGCGGGACTAGCGGGCTAAATGAGCAGTTCTTC
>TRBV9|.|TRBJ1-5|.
CASSVAGEAQPQHF
TGTGCCAGCAGCGTAGCGGGGGAGGCTCAGCCCCAGCATTTT
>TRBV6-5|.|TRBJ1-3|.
CASRGSMENTIYF
TGTGCCAGCAGAGGGAGTATGGAAAACACCATATATTTT
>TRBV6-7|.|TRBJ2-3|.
CASSYRGGSYSTDTQYF
TGTGCCAGCAGTTACCGAGGGGGATCATATAGCACAGATACGCAGTATTTT
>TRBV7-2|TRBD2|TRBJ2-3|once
CASSISSGGAWSTDTQYF
TGTGCCAGCAGCATCTCTAGCGGGGGGGCCTGGAGCACAGATACGCAGTATTTT
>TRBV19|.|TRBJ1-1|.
CASREIGEGTEAFF
TGTGCCAGTAGAGAAATAGGCGAGGGCACTGAAGCTTTCTTT
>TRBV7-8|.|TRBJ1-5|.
CASSLGHEPQHF
TGTGCCAGCAGCTTAGGACACGAGCCCCAGCATTTT
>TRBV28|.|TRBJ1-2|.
CATITSGGDGYTF
TGTGCCACCATAACCTCCGGGGGGGATGGCTACACCTTC
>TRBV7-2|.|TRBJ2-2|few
CASSLAQGGGELFF
TGTGCCAGCAGCTTAGCGCAGGGGGGCGGGGAGCTGTTTTTT
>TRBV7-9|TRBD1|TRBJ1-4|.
CASSAPGTATEKLFF
TGTGCCAGCAGCGCCCCGGGGACAGCAACTGAAAAACTGTTTTTT
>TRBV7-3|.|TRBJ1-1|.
CASSSFRDTEAFF
TGTGCCAGCAGCTCTTTCCGGGACACTGAAGCTTTCTTT
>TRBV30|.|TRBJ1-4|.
CASKEGRNEKLFF
TGTGCCTCTAAAGAGGGCCGTAATGAAAAACTGTTTTTT
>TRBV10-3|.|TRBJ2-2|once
CAIRGSARPNTGELFF
TGTGCCATCAGGGGTAGCGCCCGGCCGAACACCGGGGAGCTGTTTTTT
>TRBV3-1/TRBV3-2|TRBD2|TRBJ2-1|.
CASSLELAGGYNEQFF
TGTGCCAGCAGCCTAGAACTAGCGGGGGGCTACAATGAGCAGTTCTTC
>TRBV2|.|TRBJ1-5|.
CASSESGVNQPQHF
TGTGCCAGCAGTGAATCAGGCGTCAATCAGCCCCAGCATTTT
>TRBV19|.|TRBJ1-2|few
CASTSSQVATYGYTF
TGTGCCAGTACTTCCTCGCAGGTTGCCACTTATGGCTACACCTTC
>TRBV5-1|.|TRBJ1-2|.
CASSRPGTSTHYGYTF
TGCGCCAGCAGCCGACCCGGGACATCAACGCACTATGGCTACACCTTC
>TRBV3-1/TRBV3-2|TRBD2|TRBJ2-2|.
CASSGSGRGFPGELFF
TGTGCCAGCAGCGGTAGCGGGAGGGGATTTCCCGGGGAGCTGTTTTTT